Below, 7 T cell receptor beta chains from the same sample are listed, as sequenced in a study of tumor and adjacent non-tumor tissue in lung cancer. RNA was extracted from bulk tissue without any cell sorting. Distant lung tissue was collected more than 3 cm away from the tumor edge. A modified ARM-PCR protocol with three rounds of nested PCR amplified TCRbeta. MiXCR, run by TCRdb on the multiplex PCR reads, gives a single entry per CDR3 protein. The sample lists 100,000 or so distinct CDR3 sequences; 80% were seen once. The sequenced sample consisted of distant non-tumor lung tissue. Every receptor here comes from a man between 60 and 75 years old with small cell lung cancer.

The gene calls are TRBV12-3 or TRBV12-4 and TRBJ1-6, with no clear D. The CDR3 extends over 15 amino acids. CDR3 sequence (DNA): TGTGCTAACAGTTATCCGAACATGCCCAATTCACCCCTCCACTTT. This encodes CANSYPNMPNSPLHF.

As regards this clonotype: At one boundary the junction diverges from the germline segment, which might be a read error. The V gene is TRBV11-2, the J gene TRBJ1-1, with a possible D match to TRBD1 (5 bases). The CDR3 has 14 residues. Germline V gives CDR1 SGHAT, CDR2 FQNNGV. DNA for the CDR3: TGTGTCAGCAGCTTAATCGGGAGGGGCACTGAAGCTTTCTTT. Amino acid sequence: CVSSLIGRGTEAFF.

Remarks on this clonotype: A much larger clone lies a single base off, so this may be a read error. The rearrangement links TRBV20-1 to TRBJ2-3; 12 bases are shared with TRBD2. Germline V gene data show CDR1 as DFQATT and CDR2 as SNEGSKA (reference sequence). The CDR3 covers 19 residues. Here the CDR3 reads CRVVGWTSGTGRGTDTQYF. For the CDR3, the DNA is TGCCGTGTAGTGGGTTGGACTAGCGGGACCGGTCGGGGGACAGATACGCAGTATTTT.

The J gene is TRBJ2-2, the V gene TRBV20-1, with TRBD2 as a possible D gene (5 bases). V was clipped by 5 bases and J by 6 bases, with 19 bases between them. The CDR3 length is 15 residues. Germline values: CDR1 DFQATT, CDR2 SNEGSKA (reference sequence). CDR3 protein: CSAARGYSDAGELFF. The CDR3 DNA is TGCAGTGCTGCTCGCGGGTACTCCGACGCCGGGGAGCTGTTTTTT.

The V call is TRBV5-5, the J call TRBJ2-4, with D unclear. The CDR3 is 15 residues long. The V gene lost 5 bases and the J gene lost 3 bases, with 15 bases spanning the gap. CDR1 and CDR2 from the germline V gene are SGHKS and YYEKEE (reference sequence). Here the CDR3 DNA reads TGTGCCAGCAGTCCCCATGTCCCTAGCAAAAACATTCAGTACTTC. Amino acid sequence: CASSPHVPSKNIQYF.

This clonotype was found once. The V gene is TRBV6-1, the J gene TRBJ2-1; TRBD2 matches at 7 bases. The CDR3 length is 15 residues. Germline CDR1 reads MNHNS; CDR2 reads SASEGT. V gave up 8 bases and J gave up 1 base; unmatched junction bases: 8. CDR3 DNA sequence: TGTGCCAGCCACCATTGGCGGGGGTCCTACAATGAGCAGTTCTTC. The encoded protein is CASHHWRGSYNEQFF.

As to this clonotype: The junction shows a germline mismatch at one end, possibly a read error. The chain uses TRBV6-6 and TRBJ2-1; 12 positions match TRBD2. Germline CDR1 is MNHNY and CDR2 is SVGAGI (reference sequence). The CDR3 runs 15 residues. This CDR3 reads CVSTRLAGDSNEQIF. CDR3 coding DNA: TGTGTCAGCACCAGACTAGCGGGAGATTCAAATGAGCAGATCTTC.